The 24 T cell receptor beta chains listed next were all sequenced from one sample in a study of patients and donors after allogeneic stem cell transplantation. TCRdb reanalysed the RT-PCR reads using MiXCR and keeps one entry per CDR3 protein. The data show about 210,000 distinct CDR3 sequences, 38% seen once. Sequenced: blood, either unsorted or a sorted T cell fraction (not recorded which). All receptors come from a human donor who was either an allogeneic HSCT recipient or a stem cell or donor lymphocyte infusion donor (not recorded which). It is not recorded whose cells these are; they may come from a transplant donor.

The CDR3 sequence is CASSPREKEPNEKLFF. Written as DNA, the CDR3 is TGCGCCAGCAGCCCCCGGGAGAAGGAACCTAATGAAAAACTGTTTTTT. This sequence joins TRBV4-1 and TRBJ1-4, with D uncertain. CDR1 is MGHRA and CDR2 is YSYEKL in the germline V gene. The V end lost 4 bases, the J end lost 3 bases, and 15 bases lay between the germline ends. The CDR3 sequence is 16 residues long.

There are a few counts of this clonotype. The V call is TRBV7-9, the J call TRBJ1-3; 7 nucleotides line up with TRBD1. With V trimmed by 1 base and J by 0 bases, 9 bases remained unmatched. CDR1 and CDR2 from the germline V gene are SEHNR and FQNEAQ (reference sequence). CDR3 size: 18 residues. The CDR3, as DNA: TGTGCCAGCAGCTTAGGGAACCGGGACAGCTTCTCTGGAAACACCATATATTTT. It encodes CASSLGNRDSFSGNTIYF.

This clonotype has only a few counts. The chain combines TRBV2 with TRBJ1-5; no clear D gene. Germline assignment: CDR1 SNHLY and CDR2 FYNNEI. V lost 4 bases and J 5 bases, leaving 6 bases between the germline ends. The CDR3 extends over 12 amino acids. The CDR3 region is CASSALDQPQHF. CDR3 nucleotide sequence: TGTGCCAGCAGTGCGTTGGATCAGCCCCAGCATTTT.

This chain connects TRBV5-1 to TRBJ1-2; TRBD1 matches 7 bases. Per the germline V gene, CDR1 is SGHRS and CDR2 is YFSETQ. The CDR3 is 13 residues long. V lost 8 bases and J lost 5; bases outside the gene matches: 9. The CDR3 region has the DNA TGCGCCAGGTACAGGGGCGCTCGGTATGGCTACACCTTC. It yields the protein CARYRGARYGYTF.

The CDR3 loop reads CASSPPGGEYNEQFF. The CDR3 region has the DNA TGTGCCAGCTCACCACCCGGGGGGGAATACAATGAGCAGTTCTTC. The chain is built from TRBV18 and TRBJ2-1; TRBD2 aligns across 8 bases. V lost 0 bases to trimming and J lost 4 bases; unmatched junction nucleotides: 2. This CDR3 is 15 amino acids long. Germline V gene lookup returns CDR1 KGHSH and CDR2 LQKENI. The complete variable domain, with remaining parts taken from reference TRBV18 and TRBJ2-1, reads NAGVMQNPRHLVRRRGQEARLRCSPMKGHSHVYWYRQLPEEGLKFMVYLQKENIIDESGMPKERFSAEFPKEGPSILRIQQVVRGDSAAYFCASSPPGGEYNEQFFGPGTRLTVL.

This clonotype has just a few counts. This rearrangement joins TRBV3-1 to TRBJ1-2, with D unresolved. The CDR3 loop spans 13 amino acids. The V end was cut by 6 bases, the J end by 7 bases, with 15 bases between. Germline V gene data show CDR1 as LGHDT and CDR2 as YNNKEL (reference sequence). The DNA of the CDR3 is TGTGCCAGCAGTCAGACCGAGGGCGGTGGCTACACCTTC. Protein sequence: CASSQTEGGGYTF. The entire variable domain, with the rest obtained from reference TRBV3-1 and TRBJ1-2, is as follows: DTAVSQTPKYLVTQMGNDKSIKCEQNLGHDTMYWYKQDSKKFLKIMFSYNNKELIINETVPNRFSPKSPDKAHLNLHINSLELGDSAVYFCASSQTEGGGYTFGSGTRLTVV.

The chain is built from TRBV24-1 and TRBJ1-2; D unresolved. Trimming took 4 bases from V and 8 from J, leaving 7 bases between them. The CDR3 consists of 11 residues. Germline loops: CDR1 KGHDR, CDR2 SFDVKD. The CDR3 protein is CATSDGKGYTF. CDR3 DNA: TGTGCCACCAGTGACGGAAAGGGCTACACCTTC.

This clonotype has just a few counts. The chain employs TRBV28 and TRBJ2-7; TRBD2 matches at 7 bases. CDR1 and CDR2 (germline): MDHEN, SYDVKM. The CDR3 loop spans 14 amino acids. Trimming removed 4 bases from V and 2 bases from J; junction bases left unmatched: 5. CDR3 nucleotides: TGTGCCAGCAGTTCTGCCGGGGGGACCTACGAGCAGTACTTC. It encodes CASSSAGGTYEQYF.

The gene calls are TRBV18 and TRBJ1-2; tentative D call: TRBD1 (5 bases). The CDR3 is 14 residues long. The germline gives CDR1 KGHSH, CDR2 LQKENI. V lost 0 bases, J lost 6 bases, and 11 bases lay in between. The CDR3 sequence is CASSPPARVHGYTF. CDR3 bases: TGTGCCAGCTCACCACCGGCCAGGGTGCATGGCTACACCTTC.

The table lists this clonotype with a few counts. The chain carries TRBV4-1 and TRBJ1-6; 9 bases map to TRBD1. This CDR3 contains 15 residues. V shed 4 bases and J 7 bases; nucleotides not matched to a gene: 5. The V gene's germline CDR1 is MGHRA and CDR2 YSYEKL. The CDR3 sequence is CASSRTGGLNSPLHF. In DNA form, the CDR3 reads TGCGCCAGCAGCCGAACAGGGGGCCTCAATTCACCCCTCCACTTT.

This clonotype was detected a few times. This chain connects TRBV9 to TRBJ1-6, with D possibly being TRBD1 (6 bases). V was shortened by 4 bases and J by 5 bases, with 22 bases between the two germline ends. This CDR3 contains 18 residues. Germline V CDR1 and CDR2: SGDLS, YYNGEE. The CDR3 spells CASSFRPDRGRDNSPLHF. The CDR3 DNA reads as TGTGCCAGCAGCTTCCGTCCCGACCGGGGGCGGGATAATTCACCCCTCCACTTT. The full variable domain, completed using reference TRBV9 and TRBJ1-6, is DSGVTQTPKHLITATGQRVTLRCSPRSGDLSVYWYQQSLDQGLQFLIQYYNGEERAKGNILERFSAQQFPDLHSELNLSSLELGDSALYFCASSFRPDRGRDNSPLHFGNGTRLTVT.

This clonotype was detected only once. This chain links TRBV5-1 with TRBJ2-1; D is perhaps TRBD1 (6 bases). Trimming took off 1 base at V and 5 bases at J, with 13 bases between the two ends. Germline assignment: CDR1 SGHRS and CDR2 YFSETQ. The CDR3 covers 15 residues. The chain's CDR3 is CASSLWGPKNNEQFF. The CDR3 coding sequence is TGCGCCAGCAGCTTGTGGGGGCCAAAAAACAATGAGCAGTTCTTC.

V and J are TRBV9 and TRBJ2-7; maybe TRBD2 (5 bases). This CDR3 spans 14 amino acids. The V and J ends lost 3 bases and 3 bases respectively, with 13 bases between them. CDR1 and CDR2 from the germline V gene are SGDLS and YYNGEE. As DNA, the CDR3 is TGTGCCAGCAGCGAGGGTGGAGGTTACTACGAGCAGTACTTC. This encodes CASSEGGGYYEQYF. Together with reference TRBV9 and TRBJ2-7, the CDR3 gives the full variable domain: DSGVTQTPKHLITATGQRVTLRCSPRSGDLSVYWYQQSLDQGLQFLIQYYNGEERAKGNILERFSAQQFPDLHSELNLSSLELGDSALYFCASSEGGGYYEQYFGPGTRLTVT.

The chain uses TRBV27 and TRBJ2-2, with D uncertain. Trimming pared 3 bases from V and 4 bases from J, leaving 12 bases between. This CDR3 contains 15 residues. In germline, CDR1 is MNHEY, CDR2 SMNVEV (reference sequence). CDR3 residues: CASSFYLAGTGELFF. CDR3 DNA: TGTGCCAGCAGTTTTTATTTAGCCGGCACCGGGGAGCTGTTTTTT.

V and J are TRBV20-1 and TRBJ2-3; tentative D call: TRBD1 (5 bases). Looked up from germline, CDR1 is DFQATT and CDR2 is SNEGSKA (reference sequence). The CDR3 length is 13 residues. Trimming pared 3 bases from V and 5 bases from J, leaving 12 bases between. CDR3 residues: CSASRWQGDTQYF. The CDR3 coding sequence is TGCAGTGCTAGTAGGTGGCAGGGAGATACGCAGTATTTT.

The gene calls are TRBV5-1 and TRBJ2-2; D not resolved. Trimming removed 2 bases at V and 1 base at J, with 12 bases between. Germline V gene sequence: CDR1 SGHRS, CDR2 YFSETQ. The CDR3 extends over 16 amino acids. CDR3 sequence: CASSFGGHLNTGELFF. The CDR3 nucleotides are TGCGCCAGCAGCTTTGGCGGTCACTTGAACACCGGGGAGCTGTTTTTT.

This clonotype occurred a few times. The rearrangement uses TRBV20-1 and TRBJ1-3; D remains ambiguous. Deletions cut 0 bases from V and 0 bases from J, with 9 bases between. Germline CDR1 DFQATT, CDR2 SNEGSKA (reference sequence). This CDR3 comprises 15 residues. The CDR3, as DNA: TGCAGTGCTAGAGATCTGGCCGGCTCTGGAAACACCATATATTTT. It is translated as CSARDLAGSGNTIYF.

V is TRBV15 and J is TRBJ1-1; 10 bases line up with TRBD1. CDR3 length equals 15 residues. J was trimmed by 5 bases and V by 1 base; bases with no gene match: 4. Germline V gene data show CDR1 as LNHNV and CDR2 as YYDKDF (reference sequence). The CDR3 coding sequence is TGTGCCACCAGCAGAGTGGACAGGGGGTGGACTGAAGCTTTCTTT. This codes for CATSRVDRGWTEAFF.

A few counts support this clonotype. The V and J genes are TRBV20-1 and TRBJ2-1; unclear D gene. This CDR3 has 12 residues. V lost 1 base to trimming and J lost 9 bases, with 10 bases between them. Germline V gene lookup returns CDR1 DFQATT and CDR2 SNEGSKA (reference sequence). The CDR3 DNA follows: TGCAGTGCTAGAGCGCAGGATCGTGAGCAGTTCTTC. It encodes CSARAQDREQFF.

This clonotype was found a few times. The chain recombines TRBV20-1 with TRBJ1-4; no definite D call. V lost 2 bases and J 2 bases, leaving 9 bases between the germline ends. The CDR3 runs 14 residues. Germline CDR1 is DFQATT and CDR2 is SNEGSKA (reference sequence). The CDR3 region is CSARKGGTNEKLFF. The CDR3 coding sequence is TGCAGTGCTAGAAAGGGAGGCACTAATGAAAAACTGTTTTTT.

This clonotype came up many times. The chain combines TRBV29-1 with TRBJ1-2; D is possibly TRBD1 (5 bases). The V gene lost 3 bases and the J gene lost 4 bases, with 12 bases spanning the gap. Germline CDR1 reads SQVTM; CDR2 reads ANQGSEA. The CDR3 length is 13 residues. In DNA form, the CDR3 reads TGCAGCGTTGACGTCCCGGGGGGCTATGGCTACACCTTC. Amino acids: CSVDVPGGYGYTF.

The chain has TRBV27 and TRBJ2-5; D is undetermined. Germline CDR1 and CDR2: MNHEY and SMNVEV (reference sequence). This CDR3 spans 15 amino acids. V lost 6 bases and J 4 bases, leaving 18 bases between the germline ends. CDR3 amino acids: CASRHNPTGRETQYF. CDR3 DNA sequence: TGTGCCAGCAGACATAATCCCACCGGCCGAGAGACCCAGTACTTC.

V is TRBV7-6 and J is TRBJ1-3; D call uncertain. Trimming removed 5 bases from V and 4 bases from J, with 15 bases in between. The CDR3 length is 15 residues. Per germline, CDR1 SGHVS and CDR2 FNYEAQ. The CDR3 here is CASSIGEGPGNTIYF. In nucleotides, the CDR3 is TGTGCCAGCAGCATAGGAGAAGGGCCCGGAAACACCATATATTTT.

The rearrangement joins TRBV20-1 to TRBJ2-1; 10 nucleotides line up with TRBD1. The CDR3 is made up of 16 amino acids. The V and J ends lost 3 bases and 6 bases, in that order; junction bases with no gene match: 11. Germline CDR1 DFQATT, CDR2 SNEGSKA (reference sequence). CDR3 in DNA: TGCAGTGCTAGTGAGACAGGGGGCGCGGAAAGCAATGAGCAGTTCTTC. Translating gives CSASETGGAESNEQFF.